The source of this TCR beta chain is a study of blood T cell repertoires in COVID-19. Across the whole study: Some COVID-19 samples were acute and others convalescent; all came from the United States, Italy and Spain. T cells, B-cell-depleted T cells, or PBMCs supplied cDNA or gDNA.

Sequenced by immunoSEQ multiplex PCR; TCRdb stores in-frame clones only, minus some. The sample records 140,000 or so clones, over 85% being singletons. The CDR3 has 18 amino acids. V was shortened by 0 bases and J by 0 bases, with 13 bases between the two germline ends. Germline V gene lookup returns CDR1 SGHNT and CDR2 YYREEE (reference sequence). The sequence derives from a human donor in a cohort sampled during active COVID-19. The chain is built from TRBV5-4 and TRBJ2-6; tentative D call: TRBD1 (6 bases). The material sequenced was peripheral blood. CDR3 protein: CASSLVGTRLSGANVLTF. The CDR3 DNA reads as TGTGCCAGCAGCTTGGTCGGGACACGTCTCTCTGGGGCCAACGTCCTGACTTTC.